This T cell receptor beta chain comes out of a study of control samples from healthy donors and cancer patients. Method: immunoSEQ multiplex PCR; TCRdb's copy keeps in-frame clones and lacks some. The table lists under 80,000 clones, about 95% of them singletons. Germline CDR1 reads LGHDT; CDR2 reads YNNKEL (reference sequence). The length of the CDR3 is 13 residues. Trimming removed 1 base from V and 1 base from J, with 4 bases in between. The source is a woman under 40 in good health. The sequenced sample was blood. The chain has TRBV3-1 (or the pseudogene TRBV3-2) and TRBJ1-2; D unclear. The CDR3 loop is CASSQVDNYGYTF. The CDR3 DNA follows: TGTGCCAGCAGCCAAGTGGATAACTATGGCTACACCTTC.